This TCR beta chain was observed in a study of monozygotic twins with inflammatory bowel disease. The authors isolated total RNA from whole blood without sorting T cells. Germline CDR1 reads MDHEN; CDR2 reads SYDVKM. CDR3 length: 12 residues. Each UMI harboured a 6-nucleotide sample barcode and was appended via template switching. TCRdb reanalyzed the 5' RACE reads, giving one entry per CDR3 protein sequence and no DNA. The table lists some 400,000 distinct CDR3 sequences. This receptor was taken from a human donor with ulcerative colitis or Crohn's disease, or a healthy co-twin of an affected twin (not recorded which). The sequenced sample was blood. This chain connects TRBV28 to TRBJ1-2; the TCRdb D gene call, TRBD1, has no DNA to confirm it. CDR3 amino acids: CASSLGQGAYTF.